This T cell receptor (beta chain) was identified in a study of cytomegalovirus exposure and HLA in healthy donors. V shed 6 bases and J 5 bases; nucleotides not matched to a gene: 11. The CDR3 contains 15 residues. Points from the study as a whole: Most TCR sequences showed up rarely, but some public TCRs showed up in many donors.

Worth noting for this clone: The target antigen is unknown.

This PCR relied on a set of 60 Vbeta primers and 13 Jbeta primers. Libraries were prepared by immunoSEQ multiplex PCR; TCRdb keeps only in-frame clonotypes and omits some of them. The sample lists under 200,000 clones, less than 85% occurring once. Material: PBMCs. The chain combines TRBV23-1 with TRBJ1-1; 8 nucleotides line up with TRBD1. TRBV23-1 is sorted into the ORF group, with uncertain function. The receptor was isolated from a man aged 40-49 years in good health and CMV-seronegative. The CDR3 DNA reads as TGCGCCAGCAGGAACGGACAGGGTGGGGGGACTGAAGCTTTCTTT. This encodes CASRNGQGGGTEAFF.